The 20 T cell receptor beta chains in this list originate from one sample, sequenced in a study of CD8 T cells in ankylosing spondylitis. From the 5' RACE reads, TCRdb called clonotypes with MiXCR, one entry per CDR3 protein. The sample contains approximately 150,000 distinct CDR3 sequences, around a third of which appear only once. Sequencing input: synovial fluid, either unsorted or a sorted T cell fraction (not recorded which). The receptors derive from a male donor with ankylosing spondylitis.

V and J are TRBV12-3 or TRBV12-4 and TRBJ1-1; D uncertain. The CDR3 totals 14 residues. V lost 6 bases, J lost 1 base, and 12 bases lay in between. CDR3 protein: CASSPTHANTEAFF. CDR3 coding DNA: TGTGCCAGCAGCCCTACCCATGCGAACACTGAAGCTTTCTTT.

This clonotype was observed a handful of times. For the CDR3, the DNA is TGTGCCAGCAGTGAAGCGCTGGCGGGAGCGGCTTGGGTAGGAGAGCAGTACTTC. Translated, it gives CASSEALAGAAWVGEQYF. The chain carries TRBV2 and TRBJ2-7, with 7 bases fitting TRBD2. V was pared by 0 bases and J by 7 bases, with 18 bases of the junction left unmatched. CDR3 size: 18 residues. CDR1 and CDR2 from the germline V gene are SNHLY and FYNNEI.

The J gene is TRBJ2-3, the V gene TRBV2, with 9 bases lining up with TRBD1. CDR1 and CDR2 (germline): SNHLY, FYNNEI. The CDR3 spans 16 residues. Trimming took 6 bases from V and 1 from J; bases not matched to a gene: 8. CDR3 sequence (DNA): TGTGCCAGCAGCCTGGGGAGGACAGGGGGCACAGATACGCAGTATTTT. Residues: CASSLGRTGGTDTQYF.

This chain uses TRBV2 with TRBJ2-1, with D unclear. Trimming shortened V by 7 bases and J by 7 bases, and 23 bases separated the two germline ends. This CDR3 spans 16 amino acids. Germline V lookup: CDR1 SNHLY, CDR2 FYNNEI. This chain's CDR3 is CASTSLANSPMNEQFF. The CDR3 bases are TGTGCCAGCACCAGTTTGGCGAACAGTCCAATGAATGAGCAGTTCTTC.

V usage is TRBV6-2 or TRBV6-3 and J usage is TRBJ2-2, with D hard to call. Looked up from germline, CDR1 is MNHEY and CDR2 is SVGEGT. Between the trimmed V and J ends, which lost 5 bases and 5 bases, there was a span of 15 bases. CDR3 length: 15 amino acids. The CDR3 here is CASSLQYVQTGELFF. CDR3 coding DNA: TGTGCCAGCAGTCTCCAATACGTGCAGACCGGGGAGCTGTTTTTT.

The rearrangement joins TRBV6-6 to TRBJ2-1; 7 bases are shared with TRBD1. V lost 8 bases, J lost 7 bases, and 5 bases stayed unmatched. Germline loops: CDR1 MNHNY, CDR2 SVGAGI (reference sequence). This CDR3 is built from 12 residues. CDR3 residues: CASGDRVNEQFF. Written as DNA, the CDR3 is TGTGCCAGCGGCGACAGGGTTAATGAGCAGTTCTTC.

V gene TRBV5-4 combines with J gene TRBJ2-1; D not resolved. This CDR3 region has 15 residues. Looked up from germline, CDR1 is SGHNT and CDR2 is YYREEE (reference sequence). The V end was cut by 0 bases, the J end by 2 bases, with 9 bases between. The CDR3 reads CASSLEGNPYNEQFF. The CDR3 DNA reads as TGTGCCAGCAGCTTGGAAGGGAACCCCTACAATGAGCAGTTCTTC.

This clonotype was detected many times. This chain connects TRBV5-6 to TRBJ2-1; unclear D gene. The CDR3 has 15 amino acids. V lost 5 bases and J lost 0, with 12 bases in between. Germline-derived CDR1 and CDR2 are SGHDT and YYEEEE. The CDR3 is CASRFRSRSYNEQFF. The CDR3, as DNA: TGTGCCAGCAGATTCAGGAGCCGCTCCTACAATGAGCAGTTCTTC.

By sample share, this clonotype is medium-sized. The chain carries TRBV20-1 and TRBJ2-7; TRBD2 agrees at 8 bases. The V gene's germline CDR1 is DFQATT and CDR2 SNEGSKA (reference sequence). The CDR3 contains 14 residues. V trimming: 3 bases; J trimming: 2 bases; junction bases outside the gene matches: 6. CDR3 loop: CSARPGTSTYEQYF. The CDR3 DNA follows: TGCAGTGCTAGGCCCGGGACTAGTACCTACGAGCAGTACTTC.

V is TRBV11-2 and J is TRBJ2-7; D call uncertain. Germline lookup yields CDR1 SGHAT and CDR2 FQNNGV. V lost 5 bases to trimming and J lost 7 bases, with 9 bases between them. This CDR3 has 11 residues. CDR3 sequence: CASSPAREQYF. CDR3 DNA: TGTGCCAGCAGCCCAGCACGGGAGCAGTACTTC.

V and J are TRBV20-1 and TRBJ2-1; 8 bases are shared with TRBD1. Germline V gene lookup returns CDR1 DFQATT and CDR2 SNEGSKA (reference sequence). CDR3 length: 12 amino acids. V dropped 7 bases and J dropped 4; count of bases not matched to a gene: 3. The CDR3 region is CSVGQGYNEQFF. In DNA form, the CDR3 reads TGCAGTGTCGGACAGGGATACAATGAGCAGTTCTTC.

The chain recombines TRBV3-1 with TRBJ2-7, with D perhaps matching TRBD2 (6 bases). The CDR3 length is 14 residues. Trimming removed 4 bases at V and 2 bases at J, with 12 bases between. Germline CDR1 LGHDT, CDR2 YNNKEL (reference sequence). Here the CDR3 DNA reads TGTGCCAGCAGCCTCGGGGGATTGACCTACGAGCAGTACTTC. Translation gives CASSLGGLTYEQYF.

This chain connects TRBV12-3 or TRBV12-4 to TRBJ1-1, with 11 bases identical to TRBD1. Trimming cost V 6 bases and J 1 base; bases outside gene matches: 7. The CDR3 runs 16 residues. The CDR3 DNA sequence: TGTGCCAGCAGCCCCGGGACAGGGGGGTCGAACACTGAAGCTTTCTTT. Encoded protein: CASSPGTGGSNTEAFF.

The chain carries TRBV11-3 and TRBJ1-2; 8 bases align to TRBD1. The CDR3 spans 15 residues. The V segment lost 1 base and the J segment 6 bases; nucleotides outside the gene matches: 7. In germline, CDR1 is SGHNT, CDR2 YENEEA. The chain's CDR3 is CASSLALDRDDGYTF. CDR3 coding DNA: TGTGCCAGCAGCTTAGCCCTGGACAGGGATGATGGCTACACCTTC. Using reference TRBV11-3 and TRBJ1-2 for the parts outside the CDR3, the full variable domain is EAGVVQSPRYKIIEKKQPVAFWCNPISGHNTLYWYLQNLGQGPELLIRYENEEAVDDSQLPKDRFSAERLKGVDSTLKIQPAELGDSAVYLCASSLALDRDDGYTFGSGTRLTVV.

Here the CDR3 reads CSARLRGSTDTQYF. The CDR3 coding sequence is TGCAGTGCTAGATTGCGGGGGAGCACAGATACGCAGTATTTT. The chain recombines TRBV20-1 with TRBJ2-3; 7 positions match TRBD2. Germline V gene sequence: CDR1 DFQATT, CDR2 SNEGSKA (reference sequence). V was pared by 2 bases and J by 0 bases, with 2 bases of the junction left unmatched. This CDR3 spans 14 amino acids.

The V and J genes are TRBV5-1 and TRBJ2-6, with 9 bases aligning to TRBD1. The CDR3 spans 20 residues. J gave up 3 bases and V 4 bases, and 17 bases lay outside the gene matches. From germline, CDR1 is SGHRS and CDR2 YFSETQ. The CDR3 spells CASSRGLKGQGISGANVLTF. DNA for the CDR3: TGCGCCAGCAGCAGGGGGTTAAAGGGACAGGGTATTAGTGGGGCCAACGTCCTGACTTTC.

In its sample, this clonotype was seen a few times. The chain combines TRBV12-3 or TRBV12-4 with TRBJ2-2; D perhaps matches TRBD1 (6 bases). The CDR3 extends over 14 amino acids. The V gene lost 6 bases and the J gene lost 5 bases, with 13 bases spanning the gap. CDR3 sequence reads: CASRETGETGELFF. CDR3 DNA: TGTGCCAGCAGGGAGACAGGAGAAACCGGGGAGCTGTTTTTT.

This chain links TRBV6-1 with TRBJ1-4, with 7 bases fitting TRBD1. Germline V gives CDR1 MNHNS, CDR2 SASEGT. V gave up 6 bases and J gave up 5 bases; unmatched junction bases: 9. The length of the CDR3 is 15 residues. The CDR3 protein is CASRNGGTDNEKLFF. The CDR3 DNA reads TGTGCCAGCAGAAACGGTGGGACAGACAATGAAAAACTGTTTTTT.

In its sample, this clonotype was seen a few times. CDR3 region: CASSLTGGPANTGELFF. In nucleotides, the CDR3 is TGTGCCAGCAGCCTCACTGGGGGCCCAGCGAACACCGGGGAGCTGTTTTTT. V and J are TRBV11-2 and TRBJ2-2; tentative D call: TRBD1 (6 bases). V lost 5 bases and J 0 bases, leaving 16 bases between the germline ends. Germline CDR1 reads SGHAT; CDR2 reads FQNNGV. CDR3 size: 17 residues.

This clonotype was picked up a small number of times. The CDR3 bases are TGCAGTGCAGACCCCCGACTTACTCCGCAAGAGACCCAGTACTTC. It encodes CSADPRLTPQETQYF. This chain uses TRBV20-1 with TRBJ2-5; D gene uncertain. V shed 6 bases and J shed 2 bases, with 19 bases lying between them. Germline V CDR1 and CDR2: DFQATT, SNEGSKA (reference sequence). The CDR3 length is 15 residues.